Listed below are T cell receptor beta chains from one sample, sequenced in a study of T cell changes during pregnancy in multiple sclerosis. Sequencing was performed with immunoSEQ multiplex PCR; in TCRdb, only in-frame clones are kept and a portion is missing. The profile shows around 64,000 clones, 80% to 95% of them singletons. The source was CD4+ T cells from peripheral blood mononuclear cells, collected after pregnancy. The source of these receptors is a female donor with multiple sclerosis, enrolled in a pregnancy study. The CDR3 runs from the conserved cysteine through the conserved F or W. A D gene is named only where the DNA matches it firmly. Size values are once, few and many counts, or a class for expanded clones, and some rows have none.

size: -; J: TRBJ2-7; D: TRBD1; V: TRBV5-1; CDR3: CASSTGGTGGQLDEQYF; DNA: TGCGCCAGCAGCACCGGCGGGACAGGGGGCCAGTTGGACGAGCAGTACTTC
size: -; J: TRBJ2-1; D: -; V: TRBV5-4; CDR3: CASSLPADRAGEQFF; DNA: TGTGCCAGCAGCCTCCCCGCCGACAGGGCGGGGGAGCAGTTCTTC
size: -; J: TRBJ1-1; D: -; V: TRBV30; CDR3: CAWSQGYTEAFF; DNA: TGTGCCTGGAGCCAGGGTTACACTGAAGCTTTCTTT
size: -; J: TRBJ2-2; D: -; V: TRBV9; CDR3: CASSVGGAGELFF; DNA: TGTGCCAGCAGCGTAGGGGGGGCCGGGGAGCTGTTTTTT
size: -; J: TRBJ2-7; D: -; V: TRBV2; CDR3: CASSTVRANNEQYF; DNA: TGTGCCAGCAGTACCGTCAGGGCGAACAACGAGCAGTACTTC
size: -; J: TRBJ1-1; D: -; V: TRBV5-1; CDR3: CASSLGVGRTEAFF; DNA: TGCGCCAGCAGCTTGGGGGTGGGGCGCACTGAAGCTTTCTTT
size: -; J: TRBJ2-2; D: -; V: TRBV6-1; CDR3: CASRGEVNTGELFF; DNA: TGTGCCAGCAGGGGGGAGGTGAACACCGGGGAGCTGTTTTTT
size: -; J: TRBJ1-5; D: -; V: TRBV5-8; CDR3: CASSLWPEPNNQPQHF; DNA: TGTGCCAGCAGCTTGTGGCCAGAACCCAACAATCAGCCCCAGCATTTT
size: -; J: TRBJ2-1; D: TRBD2; V: TRBV14; CDR3: CASSPGTSEYNEQFF; DNA: TGTGCCAGCAGCCCTGGGACTAGCGAGTACAATGAGCAGTTCTTC
size: -; J: TRBJ2-1; D: TRBD1; V: TRBV5-1; CDR3: CASSLVQGSYNEQFF; DNA: TGCGCCAGCAGCTTAGTACAGGGGTCCTACAATGAGCAGTTCTTC
size: -; J: TRBJ1-2; D: -; V: TRBV19; CDR3: CASSIDPVRDTRGYTF; DNA: TGTGCCAGTAGTATAGACCCCGTCCGGGACACCCGAGGCTACACCTTC
size: -; J: TRBJ2-1; D: -; V: TRBV7-8; CDR3: CASSLAPPGLENNEQFF; DNA: TGTGCCAGCAGCTTAGCACCCCCGGGACTTGAAAACAATGAGCAGTTCTTC
size: -; J: TRBJ1-2; D: -; V: TRBV19; CDR3: CASRGTGGSYGYTF; DNA: TGTGCCAGTAGGGGGACTGGAGGAAGCTATGGCTACACCTTC
size: -; J: TRBJ1-2; D: TRBD1; V: TRBV6-5; CDR3: CASSPNGQGSYGYTF; DNA: TGTGCCAGCAGTCCTAACGGACAGGGATCCTATGGCTACACCTTC
size: -; J: TRBJ2-1; D: -; V: TRBV5-4; CDR3: CASSLTGEPYNEQFF; DNA: TGTGCCAGCAGCTTGACGGGGGAGCCCTACAATGAGCAGTTCTTC
size: -; J: TRBJ2-4; D: -; V: TRBV19; CDR3: CASSYPSQGSNSVPKNIQYF; DNA: TGTGCCAGTAGTTACCCCTCACAGGGATCCAACTCAGTTCCCAAAAACATTCAGTACTTC
size: -; J: TRBJ2-3; D: -; V: TRBV30; CDR3: CAWSSSDTQYF; DNA: TGTGCCTGGAGTAGCTCAGATACGCAGTATTTT
size: -; J: TRBJ2-3; D: TRBD2; V: TRBV7-8; CDR3: CASSLSGGGAWDTQYF; DNA: TGTGCCAGCAGCTTAAGTGGCGGGGGGGCTTGGGATACGCAGTATTTT
size: -; J: TRBJ1-2; D: -; V: TRBV18; CDR3: CASSPGGTFTGYTF; DNA: TGTGCCAGCTCACCAGGCGGGACTTTTACAGGCTACACCTTC
size: -; J: TRBJ2-3; D: TRBD2; V: TRBV19; CDR3: CASSIGTSPDTQYF; DNA: TGTGCCAGTAGTATAGGGACTAGCCCCGATACGCAGTATTTT
size: -; J: TRBJ2-7; D: TRBD1; V: TRBV5-1; CDR3: CASSWTGGYEQYF; DNA: TGCGCCAGCAGCTGGACAGGGGGCTACGAGCAGTACTTC
size: once; J: TRBJ1-5; D: TRBD1; V: TRBV19; CDR3: CASSTGTGVNQPQHF; DNA: TGTGCCAGTAGCACCGGGACAGGGGTAAATCAGCCCCAGCATTTT
size: -; J: TRBJ2-7; D: TRBD1; V: TRBV6-1; CDR3: CASSLDRVYEQYF; DNA: TGTGCCAGCAGTCTTGACAGGGTATACGAGCAGTACTTC
size: -; J: TRBJ2-3; D: -; V: TRBV30; CDR3: CAWSVLGGSTDTQYF; DNA: TGTGCCTGGAGTGTACTGGGGGGTAGCACAGATACGCAGTATTTT
size: -; J: TRBJ1-3; D: TRBD1; V: TRBV14; CDR3: CASSHRQGSGNTIYF; DNA: TGTGCCAGCAGCCACCGACAGGGATCTGGAAACACCATATATTTT
size: -; J: TRBJ2-7; D: -; V: TRBV15; CDR3: CATSREGRVYEQYF; DNA: TGTGCCACCAGCAGAGAGGGCAGGGTGTACGAGCAGTACTTC
size: -; J: TRBJ2-3; D: -; V: TRBV28; CDR3: CASSPRTTSTDTQYF; DNA: TGTGCCAGCAGTCCTCGGACTACCAGCACAGATACGCAGTATTTT
size: -; J: TRBJ2-7; D: -; V: TRBV30; CDR3: CAWRGAYPYEQYF; DNA: TGTGCCTGGAGGGGAGCGTATCCTTACGAGCAGTACTTC
size: -; J: TRBJ1-5; D: TRBD1; V: TRBV6-1; CDR3: CASSGQGDSNQPQHF; DNA: TGTGCCAGCAGTGGACAGGGAGATAGCAATCAGCCCCAGCATTTT
size: -; J: TRBJ2-7; D: -; V: TRBV5-3; CDR3: CARSRIEGQGRDEQYF; DNA: TGTGCCAGAAGCCGGATTGAAGGGCAGGGAAGGGACGAGCAGTACTTC
size: -; J: TRBJ2-3; D: -; V: TRBV6-6; CDR3: CASSYATRADTQYF; DNA: TGTGCCAGCAGTTACGCTACTCGGGCAGATACGCAGTATTTT
size: -; J: TRBJ2-7; D: TRBD1; V: TRBV6-5; CDR3: CASSYRQGVRSYEQYF; DNA: TGTGCCAGCAGTTACCGACAGGGGGTAAGATCCTACGAGCAGTACTTC